The rows below give T cell receptor beta chains drawn from one sample of a study of identifying expanded T cells in peripheral blood. The protocol was immunoSEQ multiplex PCR, while the TCRdb copy is restricted to in-frame clones and leaves out a portion. The data contain about 85,000 clones, roughly 90% of them singletons. Specimen: blood. The origin of the receptors is a person aged 18 to 75 in good health. CDR3s include the opening cysteine and the closing phenylalanine or tryptophan. A D gene is named only where the DNA matches it firmly. Size tells how often a clone was seen (once, few, many) or the class of an expanded clone, and some rows leave it out.

V gene	D gene	J gene	clone size	CDR3 DNA	CDR3 protein
TRBV4-2	.	TRBJ2-7	once	TGTGCCAGCAGCCATCCGGACAGCACCTACGAGCAGTACTTC	CASSHPDSTYEQYF
TRBV7-2	.	TRBJ1-2	.	TGTGCCAGCAGTCTAGGGCAGGGTGATGGCTACACCTTC	CASSLGQGDGYTF
TRBV7-9	TRBD1	TRBJ1-6	.	TGTGCCAGCAGCTTAGGCCAGGGGGGTTCACCCCTCCACTTT	CASSLGQGGSPLHF
TRBV6-1	.	TRBJ2-7	.	TGTGCCAGCAGTGAAGGCGCGTTCCGGCAGTACTTC	CASSEGAFRQYF
TRBV11-2	.	TRBJ2-3	.	TGTGCCAGCAGCTTAACCCCCGATACGCAGTATTTT	CASSLTPDTQYF
TRBV18	TRBD2	TRBJ2-1	.	TGTGCCAGCTCACCACCGGGCGAAGCGGGAGGGATTAATGAGCAGTTCTTC	CASSPPGEAGGINEQFF
TRBV4-3	.	TRBJ2-2	.	TGCGCCAGCAGCCAAGTGGGGGTGAACACCGGGGAGCTGTTTTTT	CASSQVGVNTGELFF
TRBV5-1	TRBD1	TRBJ2-1	.	TGCGCCAGCAGCTCGGGACAGGGTATCCACAATGAGCAGTTCTTC	CASSSGQGIHNEQFF
TRBV6-5	.	TRBJ1-3	.	TGTGCCAGCATCGACTCAGGATTGGGACACACCATATATTTT	CASIDSGLGHTIYF
TRBV19	.	TRBJ2-7	once	TGTGCCAGTAGTACCAGACTGGGGTCCGAGCAGTACTTC	CASSTRLGSEQYF
TRBV27	TRBD1	TRBJ2-2	.	TGTGCCAGCAGTTTAGACAGGGCGGGTACCGGGGAGCTGTTTTTT	CASSLDRAGTGELFF